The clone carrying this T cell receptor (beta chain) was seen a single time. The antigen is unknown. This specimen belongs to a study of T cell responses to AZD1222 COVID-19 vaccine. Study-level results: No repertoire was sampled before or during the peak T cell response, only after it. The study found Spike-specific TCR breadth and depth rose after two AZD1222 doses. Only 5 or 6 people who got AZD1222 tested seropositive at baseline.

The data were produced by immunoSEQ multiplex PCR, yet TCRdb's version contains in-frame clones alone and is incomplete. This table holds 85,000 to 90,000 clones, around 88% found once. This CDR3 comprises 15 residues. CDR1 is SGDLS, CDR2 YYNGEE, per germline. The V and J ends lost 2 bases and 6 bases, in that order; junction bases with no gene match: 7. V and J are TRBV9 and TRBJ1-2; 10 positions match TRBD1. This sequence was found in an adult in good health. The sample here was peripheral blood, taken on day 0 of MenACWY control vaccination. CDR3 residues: CASSVSGTGVNGYTF. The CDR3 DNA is TGTGCCAGCAGCGTGTCCGGGACAGGGGTGAATGGCTACACCTTC.